Presented here are 26 T cell receptor beta chains from one specimen sequenced in a study of graft-versus-host responses after intestinal transplantation. Produced via immunoSEQ multiplex PCR; TCRdb's table is partial and in-frame only. This sample has roughly 20,000 clones, with roughly two fifths found just once. Responder cells labeled with CFSE (approximately 200,000) were co-plated with irradiated stimulator cells labeled with violet dye (approximately 200,000). The source material was alloreactive CD8+ T cells from a mixed lymphocyte reaction culture, sampled before transplantation. As for subset: CFSE-low proliferating T cells sorted from approximately six-day pre-transplant mixed lymphocyte reaction (GvH or HvG direction). The receptors stem from a human patient who was an organ donor for intestinal transplantation.

This clone turned up a few times. The chain uses TRBV7-6 and TRBJ2-1; D gene ambiguous. V was cut by 8 bases and J by 4 bases, with 15 bases left in between. CDR1 and CDR2 from the germline V gene are SGHVS and FNYEAQ. The CDR3 has 14 residues. The CDR3 DNA sequence: TGTGCCAGCCGTCCCCGGTTGGGGTACAATGAGCAGTTCTTC. It encodes CASRPRLGYNEQFF.

This chain connects TRBV7-8 to TRBJ1-1; D unclear. The CDR3 loop spans 13 amino acids. Trimming pared 5 bases from V and 5 bases from J, leaving 12 bases between. Germline CDR1 SGHVS, CDR2 FQNEAQ. CDR3 amino acids: CASSPVGVTEAFF. CDR3 bases: TGTGCCAGCAGCCCCGTCGGGGTAACTGAAGCTTTCTTT.

The genes are TRBV27 and TRBJ1-5, with TRBD1 as a possible D gene (5 bases). Per germline, CDR1 MNHEY and CDR2 SMNVEV (reference sequence). CDR3 length equals 14 residues. V was cut by 2 bases and J by 6 bases, with 11 bases left in between. The CDR3 coding sequence is TGTGCCAGCAGTTTAATAGGGGCCACTCAGCCCCAGCATTTT. This encodes CASSLIGATQPQHF.

This clone appeared a few times. J is TRBJ2-3 and V is TRBV6-5, with 9 bases fitting TRBD2. Per the germline V gene, CDR1 is MNHEY and CDR2 is SVGAGI. V gave up 0 bases and J gave up 5 bases; unmatched junction bases: 3. The CDR3 loop spans 15 amino acids. CDR3 bases: TGTGCCAGCAGTTACTCTTCGCGGGAGGGAGATACGCAGTATTTT. Its translation is CASSYSSREGDTQYF.

The genes are TRBV6-5 and TRBJ2-1; D not resolved. Germline-derived CDR1 and CDR2 are MNHEY and SVGAGI. Trimming removed 4 bases from V and 0 bases from J, with 7 bases in between. This CDR3 contains 14 residues. CDR3 sequence reads: CASSFGASYNEQFF. CDR3 bases: TGTGCCAGCAGTTTTGGAGCCTCCTACAATGAGCAGTTCTTC.

This clone was found a few times. The CDR3 DNA sequence: TGTGCCATCAGTGAGGGGACAGGGATGGCCTACGAGCAGTACTTC. It codes for CAISEGTGMAYEQYF. V usage is TRBV10-3 and J usage is TRBJ2-7; 9 nucleotides agree with TRBD1. This CDR3 is 15 amino acids long. Germline CDR1 ENHRY, CDR2 SYGVKD. The V segment lost 2 bases and the J segment 2 bases; nucleotides outside the gene matches: 4.

J is TRBJ2-1 and V is TRBV7-2, with 7 nucleotides matching TRBD1. The germline CDR1 and CDR2 sequences are SGHTA and FQGNSA. This CDR3 is built from 18 residues. The J segment lost 1 base and the V segment lost 1 base, leaving 10 bases of the junction unmatched. CDR3 residues: CASSLVLGQVNSYNEQFF. CDR3 DNA sequence: TGTGCCAGCAGCTTAGTCCTCGGACAGGTTAATTCCTACAATGAGCAGTTCTTC.

The CDR3 DNA reads as TGTGCCAGCAGCTTGTTTGGGCAGGGGGTTTCGGCGCAGTACTTC. It encodes CASSLFGQGVSAQYF. This chain connects TRBV5-6 to TRBJ2-7; 7 bases are a match to TRBD1. This CDR3 has 15 amino acids. Unmatched junction bases numbered 13, after V lost 1 base and J lost 9 bases. Per germline, CDR1 SGHDT and CDR2 YYEEEE.

V usage is TRBV4-3 and J usage is TRBJ1-2; D may be TRBD1 (5 bases). This CDR3 has 14 amino acids. Trimming took off 4 bases at V and 4 bases at J, with 13 bases between the two ends. Germline-derived CDR1 and CDR2 are LGHNA and YSLEER. DNA of the CDR3: TGCGCCAGCAGCCCGTGGGACCCTGGCTATGGCTACACCTTC. Translation gives CASSPWDPGYGYTF.

The V and J genes are TRBV5-1 and TRBJ2-1; D is perhaps TRBD1 (5 bases). There are 11 residues in the CDR3. Between the trimmed V and J ends, which lost 6 bases and 4 bases, there was a span of 5 bases. Germline lookup yields CDR1 SGHRS and CDR2 YFSETQ. CDR3 coding DNA: TGCGCCAGCAACAGGTACAATGAGCAGTTCTTC. Protein product: CASNRYNEQFF.

The chain carries TRBV5-1 and TRBJ2-7; D not certain. The CDR3 covers 15 residues. Germline V lookup: CDR1 SGHRS, CDR2 YFSETQ. V was clipped by 4 bases and J by 6 bases, with 20 bases between them. CDR3 protein: CASSPPREDATEQYF. The CDR3 DNA is TGCGCCAGCAGCCCCCCGCGTGAGGACGCCACCGAGCAGTACTTC.

Relative to its sample, this clone is medium-sized. The V call is TRBV4-2, the J call TRBJ2-7; 11 bases align to TRBD2. This CDR3 is 18 amino acids long. Trimming at V came to 1 base and at J to 0 bases, leaving 8 bases not matched to a gene. Germline V lookup: CDR1 LGHNA, CDR2 YNFKEQ. CDR3 sequence reads: CASSQAPQTSGASYEQYF. CDR3 coding DNA: TGTGCCAGCAGCCAAGCTCCCCAGACTAGCGGGGCCTCCTACGAGCAGTACTTC.

This clone was detected a few times. V usage is TRBV13 and J usage is TRBJ1-1; D gene ambiguous. The CDR3 contains 13 residues. Trimming took 5 bases from V and 1 from J, leaving 8 bases between them. CDR1 and CDR2 (germline): PRHDT, FYEKMQ (reference sequence). DNA for the CDR3: TGTGCCAGCAGCCCCGCCTCGAACACTGAAGCTTTCTTT. It encodes CASSPASNTEAFF.

The V gene is TRBV11-3, the J gene TRBJ2-7; D may be TRBD1 or TRBD2 (5 bases each). With 1 base removed from V and 6 bases from J, the gap between germline ends came to 13 bases. The germline CDR1 and CDR2 sequences are SGHNT and YENEEA. The CDR3 has 14 amino acids. The CDR3 coding sequence is TGTGCCAGCAGCTTAGGGGACCGCCCGGGCGAGCAGTACTTC. Translating it yields CASSLGDRPGEQYF.

This CDR3 is CASRSVVTGELFF. The CDR3 DNA follows: TGTGCCAGCAGATCTGTGGTCACCGGGGAGCTGTTTTTT. The rearrangement joins TRBV28 to TRBJ2-2; no clear D. V dropped 6 bases and J dropped 4 bases, with 9 bases sitting between them. Germline CDR1 and CDR2: MDHEN and SYDVKM. This CDR3 is built from 13 residues.

This sequence joins TRBV4-2 and TRBJ2-5; 8 positions match TRBD2. The J call is in doubt because the DNA end fits TRBJ2-7 better. From germline, CDR1 is LGHNA and CDR2 YNFKEQ. This CDR3 is 13 amino acids long. CDR3 residues: CASSLGTRNEQYF. CDR3 nucleotides: TGTGCCAGCAGCCTCGGGACTAGAAACGAGCAGTACTTC.

The genes are TRBV4-1 and TRBJ2-7, with TRBD2 matching 9 bases. CDR3 length: 15 amino acids. In germline, CDR1 is MGHRA, CDR2 YSYEKL. Trimming removed 1 base from V and 2 bases from J; junction bases left unmatched: 3. The CDR3 DNA follows: TGCGCCAGCAGCCAAGTGGCTAGCGGGGCCTACGAGCAGTACTTC. It is translated as CASSQVASGAYEQYF.

The CDR3: CASRGQGSYEQYF. CDR3 DNA sequence: TGTGCCAGCAGGGGACAGGGGTCCTACGAGCAGTACTTC. The chain has TRBV6-6 and TRBJ2-7; 10 bases align to TRBD1. After removal of 6 bases from V and 1 base from J, the junction contained 0 bases not matched to a gene. CDR3 length: 13 residues. The germline CDR1 and CDR2 sequences are MNHNY and SVGAGI (reference sequence).

This clone was seen only a few times. This sequence joins TRBV6-1 and TRBJ2-3, with D maybe TRBD2 (5 bases). Germline loops: CDR1 MNHNS, CDR2 SASEGT. Trimming removed 7 bases at V and 5 bases at J, with 16 bases between. The CDR3 consists of 14 residues. The chain's CDR3 is CASNLLGGGDTQYF. DNA for the CDR3: TGTGCCAGCAATCTACTAGGCGGCGGAGATACGCAGTATTTT.

The chain has TRBV6-6 and TRBJ1-1; a weak D match, TRBD1 (5 bases). V lost 2 bases and J lost 4, with 8 bases in between. There are 13 residues in the CDR3. CDR1 and CDR2 from the germline V gene are MNHNY and SVGAGI (reference sequence). Here the CDR3 reads CASSYGGITEAFF. The CDR3 region has the DNA TGTGCCAGCAGTTACGGGGGAATCACTGAAGCTTTCTTT.

The chain combines TRBV7-6 with TRBJ2-7; D remains unclear. The CDR3 is 14 amino acids. Trimming removed 5 bases from V and 3 bases from J, with 14 bases in between. CDR1 and CDR2 from the germline V gene are SGHVS and FNYEAQ. The CDR3: CASSPHSSNYEQYF. The CDR3 bases are TGTGCCAGCAGCCCCCATTCCTCCAACTACGAGCAGTACTTC.

This clone has more than one count but fewer than ten. The V and J genes are TRBV11-2 and TRBJ1-4; D gene ambiguous. V lost 5 bases to trimming and J lost 5 bases, with 15 bases between them. Germline values: CDR1 SGHAT, CDR2 FQNNGV. The CDR3 runs to 15 residues. CDR3 sequence (DNA): TGTGCCAGCAGCACTCGGCTTAGCGGCAATGAAAAACTGTTTTTT. Translating it yields CASSTRLSGNEKLFF.

Points on this clone: An end of the junction does not agree with germline; a read error may underlie this. CDR3 DNA: TGTGCCAGCAGTTTAGCGGGAGCCTTCTACGAGCAGTACTTC. This encodes CASSLAGAFYEQYF. The chain combines TRBV11-2 with TRBJ2-7; 9 bases fit TRBD2. The germline V gene has CDR1 SGHAT and CDR2 FQNNGV. CDR3 length: 14 amino acids.

This clone is categorized as medium-sized (0.01 to 0.1%). V and J are TRBV4-1 and TRBJ1-1; D gene unclear. V was clipped by 4 bases and J by 0 bases, with 6 bases between them. The CDR3 length is 13 residues. Germline V gene data show CDR1 as MGHRA and CDR2 as YSYEKL. CDR3 region: CASSPSMNTEAFF. CDR3 DNA: TGCGCCAGCAGCCCATCGATGAACACTGAAGCTTTCTTT.

V is TRBV15 and J is TRBJ2-7; D tentatively fits TRBD1 or TRBD2 (5 bases each). Germline values: CDR1 LNHNV, CDR2 YYDKDF (reference sequence). V lost 0 bases to trimming and J lost 7 bases, with 10 bases between them. CDR3 length equals 13 residues. The CDR3 region is CATSRDWGGEQYF. Written as DNA, the CDR3 is TGTGCCACCAGCAGAGATTGGGGCGGGGAGCAGTACTTC.

This clone has only a few counts. The chain couples TRBV29-1 to TRBJ1-1; D is unclear. The V gene's germline CDR1 is SQVTM and CDR2 ANQGSEA. Trimming removed 5 bases at V and 0 bases at J, with 7 bases between. This CDR3 comprises 12 residues. Here the CDR3 reads CSVQTVNTEAFF. In nucleotides, the CDR3 is TGCAGCGTTCAAACCGTGAACACTGAAGCTTTCTTT.